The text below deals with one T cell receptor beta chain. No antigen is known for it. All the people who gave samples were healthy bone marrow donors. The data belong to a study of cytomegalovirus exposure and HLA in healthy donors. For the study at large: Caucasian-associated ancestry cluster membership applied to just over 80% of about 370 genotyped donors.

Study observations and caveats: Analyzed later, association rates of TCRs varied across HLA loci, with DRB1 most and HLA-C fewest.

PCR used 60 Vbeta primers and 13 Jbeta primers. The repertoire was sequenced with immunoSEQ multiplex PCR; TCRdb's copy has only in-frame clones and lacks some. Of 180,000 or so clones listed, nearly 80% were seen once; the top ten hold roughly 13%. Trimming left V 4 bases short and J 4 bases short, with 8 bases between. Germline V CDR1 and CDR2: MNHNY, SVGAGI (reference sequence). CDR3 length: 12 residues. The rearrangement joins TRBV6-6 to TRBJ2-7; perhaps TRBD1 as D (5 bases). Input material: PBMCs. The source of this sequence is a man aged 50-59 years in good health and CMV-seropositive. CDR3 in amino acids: CASSFRQYEQYF. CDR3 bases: TGTGCCAGCAGTTTTCGACAGTACGAGCAGTACTTC.